Sequencing of this T cell receptor beta chain was carried out in a study of spatial heterogeneity in lung cancer (dated by TCRdb to between 2019 and 2020). At the level of the whole study: Beta-chain transcripts were consistently detected in greater numbers than alpha-chain transcripts, which likely reflects a higher abundance of beta-chain transcripts. TCR alpha and beta repertoires were quantitatively compared across multiple tumor regions, matched nontumor lung and blood in non-small cell lung cancer. At surgery, both alpha and beta chains were TCR-sequenced in roughly 230 tumor regions, approximately 64 matched nontumor lung samples and 50 to 60 PBMC samples. In the raw uncorrected reads, each unique combination of TCR and UMI appeared more than ten times on average. In tumor regions, TCR transcript counts showed a strong correlation with a T cell transcriptional module score from matched bulk RNA-seq. TCR repertoire features were related to nonsynonymous mutation counts determined by whole-exome sequencing of tumor tissue. What the authors observed across the whole study: Confirming at a functional level the hypothesis that regional TCRs recognize regional mutations was considered to require additional single-cell paired TCR alpha and beta sequencing. A correlation was observed between the number of expanded intratumoral alpha and beta TCRs and the tumor nonsynonymous mutation count. The count of ubiquitous expanded TCRs correlated with the count of ubiquitous nonsynonymous mutations, and the count of regional expanded TCRs correlated with the count of regional nonsynonymous mutations. TCR-seq was estimated to cover only 6% to 7% of tumor T cells for alpha chains and about 13% for beta chains.

The library was made by 5' RACE. The sample was run on a NextSeq 500. In the TCR library protocol, a unique molecular identifier was attached to each TCR cDNA molecule so that PCR and sequencing errors could be corrected. As for the original processing: TCR identification, UMI-based error correction and CDR3 extraction were all carried out with Decombinator tools. Expanded TCRs were defined as those above a frequency of 2 per 1,000, corresponding to the top 1% of the tumor frequency distribution. Expanded tumor TCRs statistically deemed absent (corrected P<0.05) from at least one tumor region were classed as regional, and all other expanded tumor TCRs were classed as ubiquitous. Renyi diversity was calculated using the R vegan package after each repertoire was subsampled 100 times to 5,000 TCRs. CDR3 similarity networks were built from amino acid triplet string-kernel similarity, with CDR3s being connected when pairwise similarity was above 0.82. TCRdb ran its own pipeline on the public reads, namely fastp trimming at Q25 and MiXCR clone calling, and kept in-frame beta chains. Each entry merges the rows of one CDR3 protein and shows their most common DNA and genes. In this record, the V and J calls reflect TCRdb's handling and not the investigators' own analysis. This sample gives nearly 25,000 distinct CDR3 sequences in total; around 8.5% of them show up just once. The top ten constitute roughly 7.4% of the sample.

Trimming removed 5 bases from V and 5 bases from J, leaving 13 bases between the germline ends. As encoded in the germline V gene, CDR1 is SGHTA while CDR2 is FQGNSA. The CDR3, from cysteine to phenylalanine, totals 14 residues. The entry retains the CDR3 DNA only, 42 bases that are in frame from base 1. This clonotype was observed a handful of times. Its cognate antigen has yet to be identified. No qualities accompany the bases; no much larger clone lies one base away. The time point label corresponds to: sample taken at primary tumor resection. The donors were some 70 patients from the lung TRACERx cohort who had early-stage, untreated non-small cell lung cancer. Without any cell sorting, TCR sequencing was performed on whole RNA extracted either from tumor and nontumor lung tissue or from cryopreserved PBMC samples. Only patients with enough RNA available from two or more tumor regions were chosen for TCR sequencing. A lung pathologist reviewed the tumor and adjacent nontumor lung specimens before the specimens were selected.

The source material was lung tumor tissue, sampled at surgery. The chain employs TRBV7-2 and TRBJ2-1, and TRBD1 may be the D gene, going by 6 matching bases. The clonotype was recovered from a male donor with early-stage non-small cell lung cancer. The DNA reads TGTGCCAGCAGCCCGGACAGTTTTAACAATGAGCAGTTCTTC. This codes for CASSPDSFNNEQFF.